The T cell receptor (beta chain) under discussion was sequenced for a study of cytomegalovirus exposure and HLA in healthy donors (dated by TCRdb to about 2017). In the study overall: According to an earlier analysis of 450 to 650 of the donors, about 179 million T cells yielded some 110 million unique TCR beta sequences and more than 250 Gb of sequence data. An early release that covered more than 550 HLA-typed donors contained around 300 gigabases of sequencing data and around 85 million unique TCR sequences. Of the roughly 400 genotyped donors, approximately 83% fell in the genetic ancestry cluster associated with self-reported Caucasian donors. The study aimed to test whether cataloging public T cell receptors could reveal signatures of past pathogen exposure. Using immunosequencing, the study profiled T cell repertoires from fewer than 850 subjects and related those repertoires to cytomegalovirus serostatus. Besides the first cohort of about 730 subjects, a separate validation cohort made up of some 110 different subjects was used. To predict cytomegalovirus infection status, the study combined high-throughput TCR immunosequencing, statistical association of individual TCRs with disease status, and machine learning. A later analysis re-examined previously published TCR beta repertoires from hundreds of donors and added high-resolution HLA genotyping to investigate patterns of TCR occurrence. Rather than using new phenotypic data, the later analysis identified candidate immune exposures from TCR beta sequences and from how often those sequences occurred across donors. An earlier analysis of several hundred of the donors used high-throughput TCR beta sequencing to judge whether each TCR beta V gene segment behaved as functional or pseudogenic. Donor age, sex, ethnicity and CMV serostatus were collected together with the repertoire data. A later genetic analysis took genome-wide SNP genotypes for about 55% of the roughly 700 donors and used that subset as a discovery cohort. Every discovery cohort repertoire had been produced on one sequencing platform. HLA typing included class I and class II loci at four-digit resolution. The number of donors typed differed by locus, with 629-630 for A, B, C, DRB1 and DQB1, around 500 for DQA1, over 600 for DPA1, and over 400 for DPB1. Roughly 5 DR-DQ haplotypes were handled as single units for association and clustering, since linkage in the cohort was strong. Among roughly 400 genotyped donors of the cohort, an average of about 240,000 unique TCR beta nucleotide sequences was sequenced per donor, of which roughly 17% were non-productive.

Concerning this clone: Its antigen has not been determined. The junction departs from the called germline gene at one end, perhaps through a read error.

The library was produced with the immunoSEQ multiplex PCR assay. For the multiplex PCR, a mixture combining 60 forward primers for TCR Vbeta segments and 13 reverse primers for TCR Jbeta segments was used. A multiplex PCR assay on genomic DNA amplified the CDR3 region of rearranged TCR beta genes. On the Illumina HiSeq System, the amplified TCR beta libraries were sequenced as 87-base-pair reads. The authors processed their data as follows. A later analysis tallied 75 million to 85 million unique TCR beta chains across the 666 repertoires, and approximately 9.9 million of those chains were shared by two or more donors. A nearest-neighbor algorithm error-corrected the raw reads and collapsed the reads into unique sequences, merging closely related sequences to remove PCR and sequencing errors. V, D and J gene segments were assigned by aligning CDR3 sequences to IMGT reference sequences. For a sequence to be retained, at least a six-nucleotide match to both a V gene segment and a J gene segment was required. Rearrangements were called productive when the CDR3 lacked stop codons and stayed in frame with V and J; all others were non-productive. Following IMGT convention, CDR3 was defined as the stretch from the second conserved V-encoded cysteine up to the conserved J-encoded phenylalanine. Sequences without an unambiguous match to a single V gene segment were excluded from the earlier analysis of several hundred of the donors. In an earlier analysis of approximately 590 of the donors, a V segment was called functional when productive rearrangements were above 56.7%, and segregating when the standard deviation between donors exceeded 5%. A statistical classification framework was built for diagnosing cytomegalovirus status from the catalog of TCR beta chain sequences. A later analysis assigned V and J genes by comparing TCR nucleotide sequences with IMGT/GENE-DB human TR gene sequences. The TCRdist pipeline was used in a later analysis to assign CDR3 sequences and most-parsimonious VDJ recombination scenarios. In a later analysis, every TCR beta chain was defined by the combination of its CDR3 amino acid sequence and its V-gene family, and reads without a unique V-gene family were dropped. In a later analysis, fewer than 600 highly shared, low-generation-probability nucleotide sequences were removed to address suspected cross-contamination and a sequencing artifact. In a later analysis, a clonal expansion index was calculated for each public chain from normalized within-repertoire ranks of inferred template counts. Generation probabilities in a later analysis came from a VDJ recombination model fitted to out-of-frame rearrangements, and those results were checked against IGoR. In a later analysis, hypergeometric tests were used to score TCR-TCR, TCR-HLA and TCR-CMV co-occurrence, with a repertoire-size bias correction applied to TCR pairs. A later analysis estimated false discovery rates by permuting HLA or CMV assignments 20 times. A later analysis grouped co-occurring TCRs with DBSCAN, adding TCRdist sequence similarity when clustering within HLA-allele-positive subsets. Repertoires with fewer than 30,000 or more than 120,000 public chains were left out of co-occurrence clustering, as were about 5 repertoires with anomalous nucleotide sharing. Not all clones reach the TCRdb copy of this immuneACCESS table, which keeps in-frame sequences only. Checked studies attribute under half of the gap to unresolved V genes and leave the rest unexplained. From that table come the V and J calls and clone size; the DNA was used to work out D and trimming. In all, the sample holds a few hundred thousand clones, and roughly 70% of those were seen once. The ten biggest clones cover 1.8% of the sample.

Results and caveats for the whole study, not just this receptor: Specific HLA alleles were associated with 18,000 or so TCR beta sequences at a false discovery rate of 0.05 in a later analysis. In a later analysis, TCR association rates were found to vary across HLA loci, with the most associated TCRs seen for DRB1 alleles and the fewest for HLA-C alleles. A later genetic analysis reported fewer N-insertions in productive TCRs among donors in an Asian-associated ancestry cluster than the approximately 700-donor mean. Roughly uniform sequencing depth across donors was assumed in presence/absence analyses, although this assumption may not hold. A few of the identified cytomegalovirus-associated TCR beta chains were confirmed in vitro to be specific for cytomegalovirus antigens. Most TCR sequences were observed very rarely across donors, whereas some public TCRs were present in many individuals. An earlier analysis of 450 to 750 of the donors showed that most TCR beta V segments appeared in productive rearrangements either about 87% or about 30% of the time, which broadly matched IMGT annotations. In this cohort, only TCR beta chains were sequenced, and detectable features were limited by the absence of alpha or paired-chain data. Some IMGT-functional V segments, including TRBV6-2 and TRBV6-3, could not be told apart with the 87-base-pair reads, so those segments were excluded. The classifier was reported to diagnose cytomegalovirus status with high specificity and sensitivity in both the original and validation cohorts. In a later genetic analysis, a missense DCLRE1C variant was associated with V-gene and J-gene trimming of TCR beta chains, and the association was replicated in an independent cohort. Fewer than 20 rarely observed V segments, including chromosome 9 orphons, were excluded from the earlier analysis of 550 to 700 of the donors because counts were too low. A group of highly shared sequence variants was considered likely to be a technical artifact of the sequencing pipeline. In a later analysis, several top co-occurrence clusters were reported to appear linked to parvovirus B19, influenza, CMV and Epstein-Barr virus. According to a later analysis, most CMV-associated TCR beta chains appeared to be HLA-restricted, and the HLA associations seemed to be driven largely by CMV exposure. Compared with equally common non-associated chains, HLA-associated TCR beta chains in a later analysis were more clonally expanded and had lower generation probabilities. Because HLA typing was unavailable for some donors at each locus, only the typed subset was used in association tests. The authors suggested that the approach could potentially be extended to other disease states and immunological phenotypes. Assigning TCR associations to individual alleles was difficult when HLA alleles, especially DR and DQ, strongly co-occurred. A further reported finding was that TCR beta sequences accurately predicted the HLA-A and HLA-B alleles for most subjects in the first cohort. The study gave a list of 150 to 200 TCR beta chains associated with cytomegalovirus. Linkage disequilibrium might explain the correlated functional status among segregating V segments, but an unknown experimental factor could not be excluded. The only immune exposure information available for the cohort was CMV serostatus.

The CDR3 numbers 14 residues from cysteine through phenylalanine. Only the CDR3 part of the read is kept: 42 bases, read in frame from the first base. Taken from the germline V gene (reference sequence), the CDR1 and CDR2 loops are GTSNPN and SVGIG. In total, 600 or so healthy bone marrow donors made up the cohort. At the time of sampling, every cohort member was nominally healthy, though immune exposures that went unrecorded were likely present. The donor was CMV seronegative and belonged to the group of 350 or so seronegative cohort members. A peripheral blood sample was provided by each donor, and peripheral blood mononuclear cells were used for TCR beta sequencing. The Qiagen DNeasy Blood Extraction Kit was used to extract genomic DNA from the blood cell samples.

The TCR comes from a woman in her thirties in good health and CMV-seronegative. What was sequenced was PBMCs. The chain employs TRBV30 and TRBJ1-6; 7 middle bases align to TRBD1. This receptor carries the CDR3 CAWSSGTDSSPLHF. The bases read TGCGCCTGGAGTTCGGGGACAGATAGTTCACCCCTCCACTTT.